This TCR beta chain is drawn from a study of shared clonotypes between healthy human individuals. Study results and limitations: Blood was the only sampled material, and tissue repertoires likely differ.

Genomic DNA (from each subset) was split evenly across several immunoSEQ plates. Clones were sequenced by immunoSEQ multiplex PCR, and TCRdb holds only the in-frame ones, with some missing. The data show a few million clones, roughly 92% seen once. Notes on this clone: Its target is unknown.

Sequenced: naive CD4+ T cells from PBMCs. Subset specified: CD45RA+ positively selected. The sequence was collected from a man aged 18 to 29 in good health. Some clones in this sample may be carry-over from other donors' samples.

This CDR3 is CASTGGYTF. In DNA form, the CDR3 reads TGTGCCAGCACGGGAGGCTACACCTTC. The chain joins TRBV2 to TRBJ1-2; D is unresolved. V was cut by 7 bases and J by 8 bases, with 5 bases left in between. Germline V gives CDR1 SNHLY, CDR2 FYNNEI. This CDR3 spans 9 amino acids.